This paragraph covers one T cell receptor (beta chain) sequence. Antigen unknown. The data derive from a study of T cells after posttransplantation cyclophosphamide. The naive gate required viable CD3+CD4+ or CD3+CD8+ cells with CCR7+CD45RA+CD45RO-CD95-CD27+CD28+ phenotype. Peripheral blood was collected from the related graft donor on the marrow donation day. Study results and limitations: TRB overlap between skin or GI tissue T cells and blood was limited. Later post-transplant blood repertoires were often dominated by donor CD8+ memory clones. Recipient CMV seropositivity and CMV reactivation strongly tracked TRB clonality.

Libraries were prepared by immunoSEQ multiplex PCR; TCRdb keeps only in-frame clonotypes and omits some of them. The data contain roughly 20,000 clones, 95% to 99% of them singletons. Trimming took 3 bases from V and 2 from J; bases not matched to a gene: 10. The V gene's germline CDR1 is SGHAT and CDR2 FQDESV (reference sequence). This CDR3 contains 19 residues. This chain joins TRBV11-1 and TRBJ2-5, with TRBD2 matching over 15 bases. Specimen: naive CD4+ T cells sorted from PBMCs. The receptor was isolated from a man aged 40-55 years in good health, CMV-negative, and a related stem cell transplant donor. The CDR3 protein is CASSLKGLAGGPGQETQYF. The CDR3 nucleotides are TGTGCCAGCAGCTTGAAAGGACTAGCGGGAGGGCCAGGGCAAGAGACCCAGTACTTC. The entire variable domain, with the rest obtained from reference TRBV11-1 and TRBJ2-5, is as follows: EAEVAQSPRYKITEKSQAVAFWCDPISGHATLYWYRQILGQGPELLVQFQDESVVDDSQLPKDRFSAERLKGVDSTLKIQPAELGDSAMYLCASSLKGLAGGPGQETQYFGPGTRLLVL.